This T cell receptor beta chain was captured in a study of cytomegalovirus exposure and HLA in healthy donors (dated 2017 in TCRdb). Concerning the study at large: An earlier analysis of approximately 590 of the donors reported approximately 300 Gb of sequence data and roughly 110 million unique TCR beta sequences from 190 million or so T cells. The later analysis used no new phenotypic data to find candidate immune exposures, relying instead on TCR beta sequences and their occurrence across donors. Alongside the repertoire data, information on donor age, sex, ethnicity and CMV serostatus was compiled. The study aimed to test whether signatures of past pathogen exposure could be identified by cataloging public T cell receptors. A later genetic analysis used genome-wide SNP genotypes for 398 of the 666 donors, treating that subset as a discovery cohort. Of the 398 genotyped donors, 65% to 90% fell in the genetic ancestry cluster associated with self-reported Caucasian donors. Among several hundred genotyped donors of the cohort, an average of approximately 240,000 unique TCR beta nucleotide sequences was sequenced per donor, of which roughly 17% were non-productive. HLA typing included class I and class II loci at four-digit resolution. To decide whether each TCR beta V gene segment behaved as functional or pseudogenic, an earlier analysis of approximately 620 of the donors relied on high-throughput TCR beta sequencing. Using immunosequencing, the study profiled T cell repertoires from roughly 650 subjects and related those repertoires to cytomegalovirus serostatus. Typing coverage differed by locus: A, B, C, DRB1 and DQB1 were typed in about 620-630 donors, DQA1 in about 500, DPA1 in some 570, and DPB1 in roughly 450. To predict cytomegalovirus infection status, the study combined high-throughput TCR immunosequencing, statistical association of individual TCRs with disease status, and machine learning. Roughly five DR-DQ haplotypes were handled as single units for association and clustering because linkage in the cohort was strong. A later analysis re-examined previously published TCR beta repertoires from more than 650 donors and added high-resolution HLA genotyping to investigate patterns of TCR occurrence. An early release covering just under 650 HLA-typed donors comprised about 320 gigabases of sequencing data and around 85 million unique TCR sequences. All discovery cohort repertoires had been generated using a single sequencing platform. Besides the first cohort of roughly 640 subjects, a separate validation cohort made up of 120 different subjects was used. Overall results and qualifications from the work: A cluster of highly shared sequence variants was judged likely to be a technical artifact of the sequencing pipeline. The only immune exposure information available for the cohort was CMV serostatus. Correlated functional status among segregating V segments might reflect linkage disequilibrium, but an unknown experimental factor could not be ruled out. V-gene and J-gene trimming of TCR beta chains was associated with a missense DCLRE1C variant in a later genetic analysis, and the association was replicated in an independent cohort. A further reported finding was that TCR beta sequences accurately predicted the HLA-A and HLA-B alleles for most subjects in the first cohort. The authors suggested that the approach could potentially be generalized to other disease states and immunological phenotypes. In a later genetic analysis, fewer N-insertions in productive TCRs were reported among donors in an Asian-associated ancestry cluster than the 666-donor mean. Three of the identified cytomegalovirus-associated TCR beta chains were confirmed in vitro to be specific for cytomegalovirus antigens. Specific HLA alleles were associated with some 15,000 TCR beta sequences at a false discovery rate of 0.05 in a later analysis. A later analysis reported that several top co-occurrence clusters appeared linked to parvovirus B19, influenza, CMV and Epstein-Barr virus. According to a later analysis, most CMV-associated TCR beta chains appeared to be HLA-restricted, and the HLA associations seemed to be driven largely by CMV exposure. Because counts were too low, more than 15 rarely observed V segments, including chromosome 9 orphons, were left out of the earlier analysis of 500 to 750 of the donors. The classifier was reported to diagnose cytomegalovirus status with high specificity and sensitivity in both the original cohort and the validation cohort. Across donors, most TCR sequences were observed very rarely, whereas some public TCRs were present in many individuals. Strong co-occurrence of HLA alleles, especially DR and DQ, made assigning TCR associations to individual alleles difficult. According to a later analysis, TCR association rates differed among HLA loci, with DRB1 alleles showing the most associated TCRs and HLA-C alleles showing the fewest. The presence/absence analyses assumed that sequencing depth was roughly uniform across donors, and that assumption may not be true. Because HLA typing was missing for some donors at each locus, association tests included only the typed subset. In this cohort, only TCR beta chains were sequenced, and detectable features were limited by the absence of alpha or paired-chain data. A later analysis found that HLA-associated TCR beta chains were more clonally expanded and had lower generation probabilities than equally common non-associated chains. The study gave a list of some 150 TCR beta chains associated with cytomegalovirus. Broadly in line with IMGT annotations, most TCR beta V segments showed up in productive rearrangements about 90% or about 30% of the time in an earlier analysis of several hundred of the donors.

This clone occurred a few times. The antigen it recognizes is unknown. It has no much larger one-base neighbor in the sample; base qualities were not kept. The cohort comprised several hundred healthy bone marrow donors. All cohort members were sampled while nominally healthy, although unrecorded immune exposures were likely present. The donor tested CMV seronegative, placing the donor among the 350 or so seronegative members of the cohort. Every donor gave a peripheral blood sample, and the peripheral blood mononuclear cells from that sample were used for TCR beta sequencing. Genomic DNA was extracted from the blood cell samples with the Qiagen DNeasy Blood Extraction Kit. Preparation of the library involved the immunoSEQ multiplex PCR assay. A mixture of 60 forward primers for TCR Vbeta segments and 13 reverse primers for TCR Jbeta segments was used in the multiplex PCR. A multiplex PCR assay on genomic DNA amplified the CDR3 region of rearranged TCR beta genes. The Illumina HiSeq System was used to sequence the amplified TCR beta libraries as 87-base-pair reads. Turning to the authors' computational methods: In a later analysis, around 80 million unique TCR beta chains were counted across the approximately 640 repertoires, and approximately 11 million of these chains were shared by at least two donors. To remove PCR and sequencing errors, raw reads were error-corrected and collapsed into unique sequences using a nearest-neighbor algorithm that merged closely related sequences. CDR3 sequences were aligned to IMGT reference sequences to assign V, D and J gene segments. For a sequence to be retained, a match of at least six nucleotides was required to both a V gene segment and a J gene segment. A rearrangement was called productive if the CDR3 had no stop codons and remained in frame with V and J, and every other rearrangement was called non-productive. Following IMGT convention, CDR3 was defined as the stretch from the second conserved V-encoded cysteine up to the conserved J-encoded phenylalanine. The earlier analysis of some 540 of the donors excluded any sequence lacking an unambiguous match to a single V gene segment. An earlier analysis of fewer than 750 of the donors classified V segments as functional when productive rearrangements were above 56.7% and as segregating when the standard deviation between donors was above 5%. To diagnose cytomegalovirus status from the catalog of TCR beta chain sequences, a statistical classification framework was built. V and J gene assignment, in a later analysis, came from comparing TCR nucleotide sequences with IMGT/GENE-DB human TR gene sequences. A later analysis assigned CDR3 sequences and most-parsimonious VDJ recombination scenarios with the TCRdist pipeline. In a later analysis, each TCR beta chain was defined by its CDR3 amino acid sequence together with its V-gene family, and reads lacking a unique V-gene family were excluded. To address suspected cross-contamination and a sequencing artifact, a later analysis removed some 620 highly shared, low-generation-probability nucleotide sequences. For each public chain, a later analysis derived a clonal expansion index from normalized ranks of inferred template counts within each repertoire. In a later analysis, generation probabilities were computed with a VDJ recombination model fitted to out-of-frame rearrangements, and the resulting probabilities were checked against IGoR. Hypergeometric tests were used in a later analysis to score TCR-TCR, TCR-HLA and TCR-CMV co-occurrence, with a repertoire-size bias correction applied to the TCR pairs. False discovery rates were estimated in a later analysis by permuting HLA or CMV assignments 20 times. A later analysis grouped co-occurring TCRs with DBSCAN, adding TCRdist sequence similarity when clustering within HLA-allele-positive subsets. For co-occurrence clustering, repertoires with fewer than 30,000 or more than 120,000 public chains were excluded, along with 4 to 6 repertoires with anomalous nucleotide sharing. TCRdb took this table from immuneACCESS and kept in-frame rearrangements with V and J called. Such tables lack part of the clones; where checked against another copy, unresolved V genes explain under half of the gap, and the rest is unexplained. The V and J calls and clone size come from that table; D and trimming were worked out from the DNA. The sample data list 120,000 or so clones, and about 73% of these were observed just once. The top ten clones comprise 1% to 1.5% of the sample.

Sequencing used PBMCs. The TCR comes from a woman aged 25 to 39 in good health and CMV-seronegative.

The CDR3 loop reads CASSYSEGVEAFF. The DNA sequence follows: TGTGCCAGCAGTTACTCCGAGGGGGTTGAAGCTTTCTTT. The rearrangement combines TRBV6-5 with TRBJ1-1; TRBD1 is perhaps the D gene, given 6 matching bases. The germline V gene sets CDR1 to MNHEY and CDR2 to SVGAGI. Spanning cysteine to phenylalanine, the CDR3 consists of 13 amino acids. Here the CDR3 DNA is all that survives: 39 bases in frame from base 1. At the junction V is shortened by 0 bases and J by 7 bases, with 9 bases in between.